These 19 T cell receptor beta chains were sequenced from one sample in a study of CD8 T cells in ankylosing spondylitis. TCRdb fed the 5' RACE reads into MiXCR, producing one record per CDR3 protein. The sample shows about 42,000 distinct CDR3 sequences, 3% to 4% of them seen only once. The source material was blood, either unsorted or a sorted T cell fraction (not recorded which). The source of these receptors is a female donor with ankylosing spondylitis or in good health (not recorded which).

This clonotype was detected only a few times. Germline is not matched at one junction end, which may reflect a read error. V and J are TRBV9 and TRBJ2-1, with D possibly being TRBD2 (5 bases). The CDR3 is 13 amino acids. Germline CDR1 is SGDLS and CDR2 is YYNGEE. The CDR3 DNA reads TGTGCCAGCAGCCCACGCGGACTGAGGAGCTGGGTCTTC. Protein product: CASSPRGLRSWVF.

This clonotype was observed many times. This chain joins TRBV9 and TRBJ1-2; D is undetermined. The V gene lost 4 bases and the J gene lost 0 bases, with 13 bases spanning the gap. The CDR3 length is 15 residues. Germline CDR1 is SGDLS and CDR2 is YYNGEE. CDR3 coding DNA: TGTGCCAGCAGCATCTCGGGCAGCGCTAACTATGGCTACACCTTC. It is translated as CASSISGSANYGYTF.

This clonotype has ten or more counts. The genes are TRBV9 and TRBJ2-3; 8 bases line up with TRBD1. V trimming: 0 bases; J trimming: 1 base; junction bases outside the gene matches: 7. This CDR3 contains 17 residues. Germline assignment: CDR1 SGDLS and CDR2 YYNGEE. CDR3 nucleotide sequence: TGTGCCAGCAGCGTAGCCCTCAGGGGGCAAGGCACAGATACGCAGTATTTT. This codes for CASSVALRGQGTDTQYF.

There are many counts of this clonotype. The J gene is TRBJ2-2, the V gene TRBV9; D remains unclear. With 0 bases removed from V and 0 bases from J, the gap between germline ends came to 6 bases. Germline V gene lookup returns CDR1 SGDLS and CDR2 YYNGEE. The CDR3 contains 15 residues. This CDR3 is CASSVARANTGELFF. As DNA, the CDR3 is TGTGCCAGCAGCGTAGCTCGCGCGAACACCGGGGAGCTGTTTTTT.

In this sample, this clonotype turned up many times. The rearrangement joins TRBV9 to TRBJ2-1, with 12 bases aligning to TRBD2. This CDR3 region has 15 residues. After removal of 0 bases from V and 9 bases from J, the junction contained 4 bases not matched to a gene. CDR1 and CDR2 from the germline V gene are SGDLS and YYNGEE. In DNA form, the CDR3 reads TGTGCCAGCAGCGTAGAGCTAGCGGGGGGGCGTGAGCAGTTCTTC. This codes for CASSVELAGGREQFF.

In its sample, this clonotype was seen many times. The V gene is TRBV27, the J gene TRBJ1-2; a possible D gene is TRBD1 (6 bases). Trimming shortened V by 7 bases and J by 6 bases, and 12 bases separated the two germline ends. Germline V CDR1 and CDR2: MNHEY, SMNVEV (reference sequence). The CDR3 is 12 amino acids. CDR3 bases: TGTGCCAGCATTCCAGGGGTGCATGGCTACACCTTC. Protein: CASIPGVHGYTF.

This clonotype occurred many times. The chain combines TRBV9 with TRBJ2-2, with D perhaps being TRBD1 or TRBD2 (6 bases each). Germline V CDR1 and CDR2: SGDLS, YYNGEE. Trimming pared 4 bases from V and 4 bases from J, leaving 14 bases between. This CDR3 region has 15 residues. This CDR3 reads CASSPPGAPTGELFF. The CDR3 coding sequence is TGTGCCAGCAGCCCCCCGGGGGCCCCCACCGGGGAGCTGTTTTTT.

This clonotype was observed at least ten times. CDR3 in DNA: TGTGCCAGCAGCGTGGATACCTCTGAAGCTTTCTTT. Encoded protein: CASSVDTSEAFF. The chain combines TRBV9 with TRBJ1-1; D gene ambiguous. Germline V gene lookup returns CDR1 SGDLS and CDR2 YYNGEE. The CDR3 runs to 12 residues. V shed 2 bases and J shed 6 bases, with 8 bases lying between them.

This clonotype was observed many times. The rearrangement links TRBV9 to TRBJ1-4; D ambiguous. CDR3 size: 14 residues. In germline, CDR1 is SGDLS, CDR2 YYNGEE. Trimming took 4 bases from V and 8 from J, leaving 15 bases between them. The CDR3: CASSRGVGWEKLFF. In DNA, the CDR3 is TGTGCCAGCAGCAGAGGAGTAGGGTGGGAAAAACTGTTTTTT.

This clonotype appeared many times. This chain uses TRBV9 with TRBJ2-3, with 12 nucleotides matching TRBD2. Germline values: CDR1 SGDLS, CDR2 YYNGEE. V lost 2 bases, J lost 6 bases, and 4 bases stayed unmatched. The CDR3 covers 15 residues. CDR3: CASSVGLAGSDTQYF. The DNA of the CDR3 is TGTGCCAGCAGCGTCGGACTAGCGGGGTCGGATACGCAGTATTTT.

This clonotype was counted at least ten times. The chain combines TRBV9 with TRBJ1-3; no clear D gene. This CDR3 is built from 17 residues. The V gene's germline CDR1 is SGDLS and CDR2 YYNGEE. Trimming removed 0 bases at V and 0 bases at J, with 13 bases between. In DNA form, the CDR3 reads TGTGCCAGCAGCGTAGAGGTGAAGTTACACTCTGGAAACACCATATATTTT. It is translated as CASSVEVKLHSGNTIYF.

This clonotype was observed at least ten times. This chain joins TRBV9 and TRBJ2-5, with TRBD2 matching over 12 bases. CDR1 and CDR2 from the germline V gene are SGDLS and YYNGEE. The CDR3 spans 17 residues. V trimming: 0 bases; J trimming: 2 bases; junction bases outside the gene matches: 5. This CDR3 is CASSVGLAGGTQETQYF. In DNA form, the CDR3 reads TGTGCCAGCAGCGTAGGGCTAGCGGGGGGGACGCAAGAGACCCAGTACTTC.

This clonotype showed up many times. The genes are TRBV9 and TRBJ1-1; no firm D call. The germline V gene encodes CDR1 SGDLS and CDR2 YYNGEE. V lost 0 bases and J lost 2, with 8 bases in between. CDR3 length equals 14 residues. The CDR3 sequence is CASSVATSNTEAFF. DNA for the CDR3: TGTGCCAGCAGCGTAGCTACTTCCAACACTGAAGCTTTCTTT. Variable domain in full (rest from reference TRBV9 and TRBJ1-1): DSGVTQTPKHLITATGQRVTLRCSPRSGDLSVYWYQQSLDQGLQFLIQYYNGEERAKGNILERFSAQQFPDLHSELNLSSLELGDSALYFCASSVATSNTEAFFGQGTRLTVV.

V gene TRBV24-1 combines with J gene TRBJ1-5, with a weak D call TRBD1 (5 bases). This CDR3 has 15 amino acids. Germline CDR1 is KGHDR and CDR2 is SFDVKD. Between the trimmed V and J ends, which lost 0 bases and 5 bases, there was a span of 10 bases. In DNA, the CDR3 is TGTGCCACCAGTGATTTGGGGGACGGATATCAGCCCCAGCATTTT. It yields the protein CATSDLGDGYQPQHF.

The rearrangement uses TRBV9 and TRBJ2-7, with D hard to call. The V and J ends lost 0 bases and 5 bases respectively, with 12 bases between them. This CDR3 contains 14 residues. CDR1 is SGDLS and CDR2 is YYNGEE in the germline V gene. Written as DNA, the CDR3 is TGTGCCAGCAGCGTAGGTGGCAGCAGCGACGAGCAGTACTTC. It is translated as CASSVGGSSDEQYF.

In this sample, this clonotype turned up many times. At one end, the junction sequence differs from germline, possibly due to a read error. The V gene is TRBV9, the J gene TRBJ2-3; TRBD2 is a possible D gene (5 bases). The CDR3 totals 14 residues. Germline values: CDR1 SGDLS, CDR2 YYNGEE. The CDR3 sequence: CASSVGPSTDTQYF. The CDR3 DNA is TGTGCCAGCAGCGTAGGTCCTAGCACCGATACGCAGTATTTT.

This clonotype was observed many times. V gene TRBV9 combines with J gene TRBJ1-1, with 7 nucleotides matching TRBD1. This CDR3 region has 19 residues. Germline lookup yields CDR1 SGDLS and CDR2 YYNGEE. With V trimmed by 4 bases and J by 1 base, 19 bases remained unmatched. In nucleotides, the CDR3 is TGTGCCAGCAGCCTCTCACCGGCGCAGGGGGGATTAAGGAACACTGAAGCTTTCTTT. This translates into CASSLSPAQGGLRNTEAFF.

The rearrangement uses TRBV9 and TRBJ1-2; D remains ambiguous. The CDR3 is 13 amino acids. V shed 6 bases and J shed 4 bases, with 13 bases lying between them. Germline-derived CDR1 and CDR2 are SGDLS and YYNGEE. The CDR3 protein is CASTLSGGYGYTF. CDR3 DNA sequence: TGTGCCAGCACTCTGAGCGGTGGCTATGGCTACACCTTC.

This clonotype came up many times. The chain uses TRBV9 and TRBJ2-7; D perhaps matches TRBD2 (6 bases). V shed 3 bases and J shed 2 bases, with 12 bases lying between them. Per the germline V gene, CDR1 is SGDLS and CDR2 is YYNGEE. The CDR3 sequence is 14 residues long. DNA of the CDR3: TGTGCCAGCAGCGGATCGGGGGACCCCTACGAGCAGTACTTC. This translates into CASSGSGDPYEQYF.